This T cell receptor (beta chain) was sequenced during a study of CD8+CD57+ T cells in acquired aplastic anemia. Study background: On average, sorted CD4+ and CD8+ cells gave 3 to 4 ug of DNA.

This CDR3 region has 14 residues. Trimming removed 5 bases from V and 4 bases from J; junction bases left unmatched: 8. The template used for profiling TCR beta VDJ and CDR3 was genomic DNA. TCRdb re-called the reads through MiXCR, storing one row per CDR3 protein. This table has approximately 220,000 distinct CDR3 sequences, roughly 50% appearing once. In patients chosen for sequencing, flow cytometry had shown CD8+CD57+ cell expansion. The specimen sequenced was sorted CD4+, CD8+, or CD8+CD57+ T cells (not recorded which) from PBMCs. The source of this sequence is a human donor with aplastic anemia. The chain employs TRBV12-3 or TRBV12-4 and TRBJ2-7; 7 positions agree with TRBD1. The DNA for the CDR3 is TGTGCCAGCAGTGCTGTAGGGGACAGATACGAGCAGTACTTC. It translates to CASSAVGDRYEQYF.